This TCR beta chain was obtained from a study of T-cell reconstitution after alpha-beta-depleted transplantation in children. The TCRbeta library incorporated unique molecular identifiers. TCRdb reprocessed the PCR reads via MiXCR and lists one record per CDR3 protein. The sample consists of roughly 500,000 distinct CDR3 sequences, about 17% of them appearing once. The germline V gene encodes CDR1 LGHNA and CDR2 YNFKEQ. This CDR3 region has 15 residues. Trimming pared 0 bases from V and 4 bases from J, leaving 13 bases between. The rearrangement links TRBV4-2 to TRBJ2-7, with D unresolved. This sample comprised PBMCs from the stem cell graft donor, obtained from the stem cell graft. This receptor was obtained from a human donor who donated a stem cell graft to a child with acute lymphoblastic leukemia. CDR3 DNA: TGTGCCAGCAGCCAAGACCAGCTCCTCTCGTACGAGCAGTACTTC. Translating gives CASSQDQLLSYEQYF.